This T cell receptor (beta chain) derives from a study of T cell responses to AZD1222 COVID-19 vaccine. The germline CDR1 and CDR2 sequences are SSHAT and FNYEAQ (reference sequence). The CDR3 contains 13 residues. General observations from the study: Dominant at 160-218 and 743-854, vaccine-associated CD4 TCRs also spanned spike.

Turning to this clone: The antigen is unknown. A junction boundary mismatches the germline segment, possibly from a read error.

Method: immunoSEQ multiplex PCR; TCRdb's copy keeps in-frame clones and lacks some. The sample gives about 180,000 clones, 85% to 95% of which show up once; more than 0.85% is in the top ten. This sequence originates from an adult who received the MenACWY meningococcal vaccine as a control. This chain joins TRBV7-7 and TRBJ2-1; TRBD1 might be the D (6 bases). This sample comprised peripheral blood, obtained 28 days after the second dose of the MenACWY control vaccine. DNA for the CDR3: TGTGCTAGCAGCTTAGGACAGTACAATGAGCAGTTCTTC. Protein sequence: CASSLGQYNEQFF.